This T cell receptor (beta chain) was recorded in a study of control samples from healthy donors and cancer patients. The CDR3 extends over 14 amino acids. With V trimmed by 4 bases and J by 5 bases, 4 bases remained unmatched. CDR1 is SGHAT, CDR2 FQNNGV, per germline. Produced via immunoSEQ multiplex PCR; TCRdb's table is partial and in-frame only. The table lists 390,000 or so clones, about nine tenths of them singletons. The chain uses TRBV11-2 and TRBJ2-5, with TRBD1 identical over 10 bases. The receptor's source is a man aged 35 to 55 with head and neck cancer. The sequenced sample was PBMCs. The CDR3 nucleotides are TGTGCCAGCAGCTCCGGGACAGGGGTCGAGACCCAGTACTTC. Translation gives CASSSGTGVETQYF.